This TCR beta chain was obtained from a study of naive and memory T cell subsets. Study-level results: A few larger clonotypes appeared in naive repertoires, especially CD8, possibly memory cells re-expressing CD45RA.

An equimolar mix of two oligonucleotides served as the beta constant-region primer for TRBC1 and TRBC2. Nested alpha and beta constant-region primers with the SP2 primer drove four PCR rounds on ligated cDNA. MiXCR was run by TCRdb on the UMI-ligation and nested PCR reads, yielding one entry per CDR3 protein. The data hold more than 95,000 distinct CDR3 sequences, with more than 12% observed a single time. A note on this clonotype: Its antigen is not known.

V lost 0 bases and J lost 6, with 9 bases in between. The CDR3 sequence is 14 residues long. Germline CDR1 and CDR2: LGHNA and YSLEER. Sample: naive CD8+ T cells from blood. The sequence came from a human donor in good health. The chain couples TRBV4-3 to TRBJ2-4; D remains unclear. The CDR3 coding sequence is TGCGCCAGCAGCCAAGATCACAGCTTAAACATTCAGTACTTC. Translated: CASSQDHSLNIQYF.